A selection of T cell receptor beta chains follows, all from one sample in a study of blood T cells in healthy people across ages. MiXCR, applied by TCRdb to the 5' RACE reads, yields one record per CDR3 protein. Here the sample spans more than 1.4 million distinct CDR3 sequences, around 39% being singletons. Sequencing used blood. These receptor sequences come from a woman aged 18 to 35 in good health. CDR3s leave out the opening cysteine and the closing phenylalanine or tryptophan. Rows may omit the clone size; those that give it use once, few, many or a size class.

abundance	j_gene	v_gene	CDR3aa
many	TRBJ2-7	TRBV5-1	ASSLATEVDEQY
NA	TRBJ1-5	TRBV4-2	ASSQSGTDDQPQH
NA	TRBJ2-7	TRBV28	ASSFITGTREQY
NA	NA	TRBV5-1	ASSLVQGNTNEQY
few	TRBJ2-5	TRBV4-1	ASSQDIGLAVPMEY
NA	TRBJ2-5	TRBV5-1	ASRLTTSEGGRYISEETQY
NA	TRBJ2-6	TRBV20-1	SAELSGANVLT
NA	TRBJ2-3	TRBV20-1	SARDLSYGTDTQY
many	TRBJ2-7	TRBV27	ASSSGGAYEQY
few	TRBJ2-5	TRBV20-1	SAVDGTLETQY
few	TRBJ2-7	TRBV20-1	STGTGGSYEQY
NA	TRBJ2-3	TRBV12-3/TRBV12-4	ASRRAGATDTQY
few	TRBJ2-7	TRBV4-1	ASSQDGLAGIGEQY
many	TRBJ1-5	TRBV12-3/TRBV12-4	ASSLVGNQPQH
NA	TRBJ2-5	TRBV6-5	ASSYLQGPEQY
few	TRBJ1-1	TRBV7-8	ASSRLGTEFMNTEAF
NA	TRBJ2-1	TRBV6-1	ASSDRADNEQF
few	TRBJ2-5	TRBV12-3/TRBV12-4	ASRPSSAQETQY
NA	TRBJ2-3	TRBV27	ASTTSGWSDTQY
NA	NA	TRBV2	ASSVPGIIDEQY
NA	TRBJ2-3	TRBV6-5	ASSYERETDTQY
NA	TRBJ2-4	TRBV20-1	SAPYPGIAKNIQY
NA	TRBJ2-1	TRBV18	ASSPPFQRDEQF
NA	TRBJ2-1	TRBV15	ATSPGQGTPNEQF
NA	TRBJ2-5	TRBV18	ASSSRTSGGKETQY
NA	NA	TRBV6-6	ASRGTPQGETQY
NA	TRBJ1-5	TRBV3-1	ASSQDVGRNQPQH
NA	TRBJ2-1	TRBV21-1	ASSKGQGRNEQF
NA	TRBJ1-5	TRBV12-3/TRBV12-4	ASSLNVNQPQH
few	TRBJ2-3	TRBV11-2	ASSFRGRDGDTQY
NA	TRBJ2-7	TRBV12-3/TRBV12-4	ASSHPNSGDEQY
many	TRBJ2-3	TRBV4-1	ASSRVGQGLTDTQY
few	TRBJ1-1	TRBV20-1	SAGRQGTEAF
few	TRBJ2-7	TRBV5-5	ASTRTSGNTYEQY
few	TRBJ2-5	TRBV3-1	ASSQWGAETQY
NA	TRBJ2-1	TRBV6-1	ASRPSKPGTSDYNEQF
NA	TRBJ2-4	TRBV20-1	SARELVKNIQY
NA	TRBJ2-2	TRBV29-1	SVWTAYTGELF
few	TRBJ2-1	TRBV5-1	ASSPRLAGGFNEQF
NA	TRBJ1-1	TRBV12-3/TRBV12-4	ASSRQGQGYTEAF
NA	TRBJ2-3	TRBV20-1	SARARPAGGPVTQY
NA	TRBJ1-1	TRBV12-3/TRBV12-4	ASSPRGTPYWVEAF
once	TRBJ1-5	TRBV20-1	STRDWMEHSNQPQH
NA	TRBJ1-2	TRBV29-1	SVRTGDGYT
NA	TRBJ2-3	TRBV6-5	ASSPGTTNTDTRY
few	TRBJ2-3	TRBV3-1	ASSQRRWDTQY
once	TRBJ2-7	TRBV25-1	ASTELDTGQDEQY